Listed below are T cell receptor beta chains from one sample, sequenced in a study of cytomegalovirus exposure and HLA in healthy donors. Sequencing was performed with immunoSEQ multiplex PCR; in TCRdb, only in-frame clones are kept and a portion is missing. The data show 170,000 or so clones, 84% seen once. Sequencing was done on a sample of PBMCs. The receptors come from a young man in good health and CMV-seronegative. The CDR3 runs from the conserved cysteine through the conserved F or W. Each record gives: D gene, clone size, J gene, V gene, CDR3 protein, CDR3 DNA. D genes are given only for firm matches. Size tells how often a clone was seen (once, few, many) or the class of an expanded clone, and some rows leave it out.

d_gene: NA
abundance: NA
j_gene: TRBJ2-1
v_gene: TRBV13
CDR3aa: CASSLGNREQFF
CDR3nt: TGTGCCAGCAGCCTCGGAAACAGGGAGCAGTTCTTC

d_gene: NA
abundance: NA
j_gene: TRBJ1-3
v_gene: TRBV5-1
CDR3aa: CASSLAGSGNTIYF
CDR3nt: TGCGCCAGCAGCTTGGCAGGGTCTGGAAACACCATATATTTT

d_gene: NA
abundance: NA
j_gene: TRBJ2-6
v_gene: TRBV19
CDR3aa: CATPRGSGANVLTF
CDR3nt: TGTGCCACCCCCCGGGGGTCTGGGGCCAACGTCCTGACTTTC

d_gene: NA
abundance: NA
j_gene: TRBJ1-4
v_gene: TRBV20-1
CDR3aa: CSARLEKLFF
CDR3nt: TGCAGTGCTAGACTGGAAAAACTGTTTTTT

d_gene: NA
abundance: few
j_gene: TRBJ2-6
v_gene: TRBV6-5
CDR3aa: CATGANVLTF
CDR3nt: TGTGCTACTGGGGCCAACGTCCTGACTTTC

d_gene: TRBD1
abundance: NA
j_gene: TRBJ1-5
v_gene: TRBV27
CDR3aa: CASRGTGGNQPQHF
CDR3nt: TGTGCCAGCAGGGGGACAGGCGGCAATCAGCCCCAGCATTTT

d_gene: TRBD1
abundance: NA
j_gene: TRBJ1-3
v_gene: TRBV9
CDR3aa: CVSSKTGGGGNTIYF
CDR3nt: TGTGTCAGCAGCAAGACAGGGGGTGGTGGAAACACCATATATTTT

d_gene: NA
abundance: NA
j_gene: TRBJ2-5
v_gene: TRBV4-3
CDR3aa: CASSHRYRQETQYF
CDR3nt: TGCGCCAGCAGCCACAGGTATCGCCAAGAGACCCAGTACTTC

d_gene: TRBD1
abundance: NA
j_gene: TRBJ2-7
v_gene: TRBV6-5
CDR3aa: CASSYLPGQGANEQYF
CDR3nt: TGTGCCAGCAGTTACCTACCGGGACAGGGGGCAAACGAGCAGTACTTC

d_gene: TRBD1
abundance: NA
j_gene: TRBJ2-7
v_gene: TRBV6-1
CDR3aa: CASRAEQGNAYEQYF
CDR3nt: TGTGCCAGCAGGGCTGAACAGGGGAATGCCTACGAGCAGTACTTC

d_gene: TRBD2
abundance: NA
j_gene: TRBJ2-3
v_gene: TRBV5-1
CDR3aa: CASTPTLAGNTDTQYF
CDR3nt: TGCGCCAGCACCCCAACACTAGCGGGGAACACAGATACGCAGTATTTT

d_gene: NA
abundance: NA
j_gene: TRBJ1-1
v_gene: TRBV4-1
CDR3aa: CASSQYRYTKAFF
CDR3nt: TGCGCCAGCAGCCAGTACAGGTATACCAAAGCTTTCTTT

d_gene: NA
abundance: few
j_gene: TRBJ2-2
v_gene: TRBV6-5
CDR3aa: CASKEGDTGELFF
CDR3nt: TGTGCCAGCAAAGAGGGAGACACCGGGGAGCTGTTTTTT

d_gene: NA
abundance: NA
j_gene: TRBJ1-2
v_gene: TRBV27
CDR3aa: CASGAGDYGYTF
CDR3nt: TGTGCCAGCGGGGCAGGCGACTATGGCTACACCTTC